This T cell receptor beta chain comes out of a study of spatial heterogeneity in lung cancer. This clonotype was seen repeatedly, ten times or more. Its specificity is unknown. The CDR3 is made up of 16 amino acids. The V segment lost 0 bases and the J segment 7 bases; nucleotides outside the gene matches: 4. Germline V gene lookup returns CDR1 ENHRY and CDR2 SYGVKD. Time point denoted: sample taken at primary tumor resection. The donors were some 70 patients with non-small cell lung cancer that was early-stage and untreated. The sequenced material consisted of unsorted whole RNA from tumor, nontumor lung or frozen PBMC. TCRdb itself ran the 5' RACE reads through MiXCR, one entry per CDR3 protein. There are 3,500 to 4,500 distinct CDR3 sequences in the sample; over 4.5% occur only once, and approximately 13% lies in the top ten. Study-level points and caveats: It was estimated that coverage of tumor T cells reached 5.5% to 7.5% for alpha chains and 12% to 15% for beta chains. Counts that tracked tumor mutation counts were those of expanded intratumoral alpha and beta TCRs.

This material consisted of lung tumor tissue, taken at surgery. The chain combines TRBV10-3 with TRBJ2-1; 12 bases are a match to TRBD2. The TCR originated in a female donor with early-stage non-small cell lung cancer. In DNA form, the CDR3 reads TGTGCCATCAGTGAGTCGGGTCTAGCGGGAGGGAATGAGCAGTTCTTC. Its protein is CAISESGLAGGNEQFF.